Listed below are T cell receptor beta chains from one sample, sequenced in a study of T cells in Graves' hyperthyroidism and ophthalmopathy. TCRdb reprocessed the multiplex PCR reads via MiXCR and lists one record per CDR3 protein. The sample holds 550,000 to 650,000 distinct CDR3 sequences, 11% to 15% seen once. Sequencing input: blood. The receptors originated from a woman in her thirties or forties with Graves' hyperthyroidism. The CDR3 runs from the conserved cysteine through the conserved F or W. Fields, in order: CDR3 DNA, CDR3 protein, V gene, clone size, D gene, J gene. A D gene is named only where the DNA matches it firmly. Some rows have no size entry. The others give once, few or many, or a class for an expanded clone.

TGTGCCACCAGTGACCCACCGGGGGGGGCCAGGGATACGCAGTATTTT | CATSDPPGGARDTQYF | TRBV24-1 | many | TRBD2 | TRBJ2-3
TGCGCCAGCAGCTTGGTCGCGGGAGCAGACGAGCAGTACTTC | CASSLVAGADEQYF | TRBV5-1 | many | TRBD2 | TRBJ2-7
TGTGCCAGCAGTGATAAAACCGGGACTAGCGGCCTAAATGAGCAGTTCTTC | CASSDKTGTSGLNEQFF | TRBV2 | many | TRBD2 | TRBJ2-1
TGTGCCAGCAGTTTACCCTCGGGGCGTGAAGCTTTCTTT | CASSLPSGREAFF | TRBV28 | many | - | TRBJ1-1
TGTGCCAGTAGTCGGGGACTAGCGGGAGGGACCTACGAGCAGTACTTC | CASSRGLAGGTYEQYF | TRBV19 | - | TRBD2 | TRBJ2-7
TGTGCCAGCACCGACTACAGGGGGAATTACAATGAGCAGTTCTTC | CASTDYRGNYNEQFF | TRBV6-2/TRBV6-3 | many | TRBD1 | TRBJ2-1
TGCAGCGTCGGGACATCCTCCTACGAGCAGTACTTC | CSVGTSSYEQYF | TRBV29-1 | few | - | TRBJ2-7
TGTGCCTGTGGGACCGCCTCTGGAAACACCATATATTTT | CACGTASGNTIYF | TRBV30 | many | - | TRBJ1-3
TGCGCCAGCAGCTTGGCTGCTAGCGGGAAAGACAATGAGCAGTTCTTC | CASSLAASGKDNEQFF | TRBV5-1 | many | TRBD2 | TRBJ2-1
TGTGCCTGGAGTGGAGACATGTGGGAGACCCAGTACTTC | CAWSGDMWETQYF | TRBV30 | many | - | TRBJ2-5
TGTGCCAGCAGTGAAAATCCGGGCTCGGTAGCTTTCTTT | CASSENPGSVAFF | TRBV2 | many | - | TRBJ1-1
TGTGCCAGCAGTTACTCGATTTTAGCGGGGGCCCCTTGGGCCGGGGAGCTGTTTTTT | CASSYSILAGAPWAGELFF | TRBV6-2/TRBV6-3 | - | TRBD2 | TRBJ2-2
TGCAGTGCTAGAGATGTGTTGACAGGGGAGTACTACGAGCAGTACTTC | CSARDVLTGEYYEQYF | TRBV20-1 | many | TRBD1 | TRBJ2-7
TGTGCCAGCAGCGTTGCGGGAGAGACCCAGTACTTC | CASSVAGETQYF | TRBV9 | many | - | TRBJ2-5
TGTGCCAGCAGTCCGACTAGCGGCACAGATACGCAGTATTTT | CASSPTSGTDTQYF | TRBV11-2 | many | TRBD2 | TRBJ2-3
TGTGCCAGCAGAGACGGTGGTGCCGAGAGGTCGCAGTATTTT | CASRDGGAERSQYF | TRBV28 | many | - | TRBJ2-3
TGTGCCAGCAGTTCCGTCGACAGGGACGGTTCACCCCTCCACTTT | CASSSVDRDGSPLHF | TRBV12-3/TRBV12-4 | many | TRBD1 | TRBJ1-6
TGTGCCAGCAGTTTTCAGGACAGGGGCAATCAGCCCCAGCATTTT | CASSFQDRGNQPQHF | TRBV28 | many | TRBD1 | TRBJ1-5
TGCAGTGCTAGTTCTAGCGGGACGTACGAGCAGTACTTC | CSASSSGTYEQYF | TRBV20-1 | few | TRBD2 | TRBJ2-7
TGTGCCAGCAAGTTTTCTTTGCTTAGAGTGGACAGCGGCACAGATACGCAGTATTTT | CASKFSLLRVDSGTDTQYF | TRBV12-3/TRBV12-4 | many | - | TRBJ2-3
TGTGCCAGTAGTCAACCGGGACTAGCCACTGGGAACACCGGGGAGCTGTTTTTT | CASSQPGLATGNTGELFF | TRBV19 | few | TRBD2 | TRBJ2-2
TGTGCCAGCAGTACCCGTGGGGAGCAGTTCTTC | CASSTRGEQFF | TRBV27 | many | - | TRBJ2-1
TGTGCCCTTTCTAGCGGGGGGTCGTCCTACAATGAGCAGTTCTTC | CALSSGGSSYNEQFF | TRBV30 | many | TRBD2 | TRBJ2-1
TGTGCCAGCAGCATTGACAGGGGGCGAGATACGCAGTATTTT | CASSIDRGRDTQYF | TRBV11-3 | many | TRBD1 | TRBJ2-3
TGTGCCAGCAGCTTAGGGACCAACTATGGCTACACCTTC | CASSLGTNYGYTF | TRBV7-8 | many | - | TRBJ1-2
TGTGCCAGCCAAACAGGGGGCCCGCTTTACGAGCAGTACTTC | CASQTGGPLYEQYF | TRBV6-1 | many | TRBD1 | TRBJ2-7
TGCAGTGCTAGAGATCCCCCGGGGGGTATGAGTATGTACGAGCAGTACTTC | CSARDPPGGMSMYEQYF | TRBV20-1 | - | TRBD2 | TRBJ2-7
TGTGCCAGCTCACCGCCAGTAGCGGGAGCGGAGACCCAGTACTTC | CASSPPVAGAETQYF | TRBV18 | few | TRBD2 | TRBJ2-5
TGTGCCAGCAGTCCCAGGACAGTTAATCAGCCCCAGCATTTT | CASSPRTVNQPQHF | TRBV27 | - | - | TRBJ1-5
TGTGCCAGCAGCTTTGCCAGCATGAACACTGAAGCTTTCTTT | CASSFASMNTEAFF | TRBV7-8 | many | - | TRBJ1-1
TGTGCCAGCAGCCAAGAGGGGAGCGGGGCCAACGTCCTGACTTTC | CASSQEGSGANVLTF | TRBV4-2 | - | - | TRBJ2-6
TGTGCCTGGAAGGAGGGGCAGACCCACGCCGGGGAGCTGTTTTTT | CAWKEGQTHAGELFF | TRBV30 | - | - | TRBJ2-2
TGCAGTGCTAGTTGGTCCGGGACAGGGACTTACGAGCAGTACTTC | CSASWSGTGTYEQYF | TRBV20-1 | many | TRBD1 | TRBJ2-7
TGTGCCAGCAGGCTATGGGGCGAGCAGTACTTC | CASRLWGEQYF | TRBV12-3/TRBV12-4 | many | - | TRBJ2-7
TGTGCCAGCTCACCAACCCGGGGACAGGGCTTCAACGAGCAGTACTTC | CASSPTRGQGFNEQYF | TRBV18 | many | TRBD1 | TRBJ2-7
TGCGCCAGCAGCCAAGTTGGGCAGGGGGGCGAAAAACTGTTTTTT | CASSQVGQGGEKLFF | TRBV4-1 | - | TRBD1 | TRBJ1-4
TGCGCCAGCAGCTTCAGCGGGAGTGAAACAGATACGCAGTATTTT | CASSFSGSETDTQYF | TRBV5-1 | few | TRBD2 | TRBJ2-3
TGTGCCAGCTCACCCACGACTAGCGGGGCAGAGACCCAGTACTTC | CASSPTTSGAETQYF | TRBV18 | many | TRBD2 | TRBJ2-5
TGTGCCAGCAGTTTCCAACTGACAGGGCTCAATGAGCAGTTCTTC | CASSFQLTGLNEQFF | TRBV28 | many | TRBD1 | TRBJ2-1
TGTGCCATCAGTGGAGATAGCGGGAGGGCCGCTGGGGCCAACGTCCTGACTTTC | CAISGDSGRAAGANVLTF | TRBV10-3 | many | TRBD2 | TRBJ2-6
TGTGCCAGCAGTGAATTCAACAGGTTCACCAACTCCTACAATGAGCAGTTCTTC | CASSEFNRFTNSYNEQFF | TRBV2 | few | - | TRBJ2-1
TGTGCCAGTAGTATCATAGCCGGGGTGAACACTGAAGCTTTCTTT | CASSIIAGVNTEAFF | TRBV19 | few | - | TRBJ1-1
TGCAGTGCTATGATAAGGGATACAGGGTTAGACGAGCAGTACTTC | CSAMIRDTGLDEQYF | TRBV20-1 | many | - | TRBJ2-7
TGCAGTGCTAGAAGGGATGAGCAGTTCTTC | CSARRDEQFF | TRBV20-1 | many | - | TRBJ2-1
TGCGCCAGCAGCGGGAGGCAGTACGAGCAGTACTTC | CASSGRQYEQYF | TRBV4-1 | - | - | TRBJ2-7
TGTGCCAGCAGTGAATGGTCTAGCGGGAGGGCGAGAGAGCAGTACTTC | CASSEWSSGRAREQYF | TRBV6-1 | - | TRBD2 | TRBJ2-7
TGTGCCAGCAATAGCGGGAGCTTTCAAGAGACCCAGTACTTC | CASNSGSFQETQYF | TRBV2 | many | TRBD2 | TRBJ2-5
TGCAGTGCTAGCGGGAGAAGATCCGGGGAGCTGTTTTTT | CSASGRRSGELFF | TRBV20-1 | few | - | TRBJ2-2
TGTGCCAGCAGTGTTTACGGGACGGAAAGCAATCAGCCCCAGCATTTT | CASSVYGTESNQPQHF | TRBV6-1 | many | - | TRBJ1-5
TGTGCCAGCAGTCCCGGGGACAGGGGTTTTAGCACTGAAGCTTTCTTT | CASSPGDRGFSTEAFF | TRBV28 | many | TRBD1 | TRBJ1-1
TGTGCCAGCAGTCCTCGGCAGGGGGCACGGATGAACACTGAAGCTTTCTTT | CASSPRQGARMNTEAFF | TRBV28 | many | TRBD1 | TRBJ1-1